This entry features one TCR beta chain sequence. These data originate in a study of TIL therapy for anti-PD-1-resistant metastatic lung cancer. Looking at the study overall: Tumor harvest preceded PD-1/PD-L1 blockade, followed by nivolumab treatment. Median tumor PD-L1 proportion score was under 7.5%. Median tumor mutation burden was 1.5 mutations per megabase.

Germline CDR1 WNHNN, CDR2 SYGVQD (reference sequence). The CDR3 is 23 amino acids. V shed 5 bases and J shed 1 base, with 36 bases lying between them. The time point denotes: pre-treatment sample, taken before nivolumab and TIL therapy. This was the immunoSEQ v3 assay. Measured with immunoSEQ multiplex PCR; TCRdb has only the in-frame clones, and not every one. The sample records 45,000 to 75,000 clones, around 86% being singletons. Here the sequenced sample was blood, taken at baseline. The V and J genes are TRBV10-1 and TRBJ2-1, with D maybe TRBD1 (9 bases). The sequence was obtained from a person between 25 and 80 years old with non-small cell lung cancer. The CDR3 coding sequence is TGCGCCAGCAGTCGGGACAGGGTAGCTAGCGGGCCCCCGTGGGTAATATCCTACAATGAGCAGTTCTTC. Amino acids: CASSRDRVASGPPWVISYNEQFF.